This T cell receptor beta chain was obtained from a study of response to subunit inactivated influenza vaccine. Regarding the study as a whole: Only a handful of new T cells, the authors suggested, are recruited with each seasonal influenza vaccination.

Of note for this clonotype: Its target is not known.

MiXCR was run by TCRdb on the RT-PCR reads, yielding one entry per CDR3 protein. The sample includes roughly 780,000 distinct CDR3 sequences, around a sixth seen only once; the top ten take 11%. CDR1 is KGHDR and CDR2 is SFDVKD in the germline V gene. Trimming stripped 4 bases from V and 4 bases from J, with 15 bases between. This CDR3 is built from 15 residues. The sequencing used PBMCs from blood, collected less than 6 days after vaccination. This sequence joins TRBV24-1 and TRBJ2-5; D might be TRBD1 (6 bases). The sequence derives from a man in his fifties or sixties who received an inactivated influenza vaccine. CDR3 DNA sequence: TGTGCCACCAGTGACCGGACAGCCTCTGGAGAGACCCAGTACTTC. It yields the protein CATSDRTASGETQYF.